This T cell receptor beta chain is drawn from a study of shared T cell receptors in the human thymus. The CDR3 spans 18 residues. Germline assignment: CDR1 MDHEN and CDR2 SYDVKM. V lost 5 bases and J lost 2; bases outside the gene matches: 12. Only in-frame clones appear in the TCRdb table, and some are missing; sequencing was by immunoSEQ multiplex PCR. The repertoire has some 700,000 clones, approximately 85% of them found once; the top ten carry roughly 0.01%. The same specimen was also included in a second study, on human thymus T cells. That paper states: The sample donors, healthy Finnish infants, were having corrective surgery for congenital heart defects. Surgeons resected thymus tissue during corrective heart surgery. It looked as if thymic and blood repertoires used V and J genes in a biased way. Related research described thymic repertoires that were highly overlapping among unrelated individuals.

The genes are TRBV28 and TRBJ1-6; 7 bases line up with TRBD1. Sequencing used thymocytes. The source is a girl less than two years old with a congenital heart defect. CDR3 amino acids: CASSDDRVGRPYNSPLHF. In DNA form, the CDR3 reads TGTGCCAGCAGTGACGACAGGGTTGGTCGGCCCTATAATTCACCCCTCCACTTT.